This T cell receptor (beta chain) was recorded in a study of cytomegalovirus exposure and HLA in healthy donors. Only in-frame clones appear in the TCRdb table, and some are missing; sequencing was by immunoSEQ multiplex PCR. The table shows some 250,000 clones, with about nine tenths occurring only once. The CDR3 spans 17 residues. Germline values: CDR1 SGDLS, CDR2 YYNGEE. V lost 4 bases and J 3 bases, leaving 19 bases between the germline ends. Notes on the study in general: Clusters of TCRs from the first cohort tended to co-occur in the approximately 130 validation repertoires (as a later analysis found). For cytomegalovirus status, the classifier reportedly gave diagnoses with high specificity and sensitivity. In vitro confirmation showed a few CMV-associated chains to be CMV antigen specific. Researchers counted 164 TCR beta chains as cytomegalovirus-associated.

In regard to this clone: The antigen remains undetermined.

The receptor's source is a woman aged 30 to 39 in good health and CMV-seronegative. The sequenced material came from PBMCs. The genes are TRBV9 and TRBJ1-4; D might be TRBD1 (5 bases). CDR3 nucleotide sequence: TGTGCCAGCAGCCCTAGCGGGCAGGGATTCGCTAATGAAAAACTGTTTTTT. Translation gives CASSPSGQGFANEKLFF.